This T cell receptor (beta chain) was retrieved from a study of vaccination and CD4 T cells after COVID-19. TCRdb processed the PCR reads anew with MiXCR; each CDR3 protein has one entry. The sample contains roughly 25,000 distinct CDR3 sequences, 51% of which appear only once. A few counts support this clonotype. This CDR3 comprises 15 residues. Germline loops: CDR1 DFQATT, CDR2 SNEGSKA (reference sequence). The J segment lost 3 bases and the V segment lost 3 bases, leaving 8 bases of the junction unmatched. The sample here was CD4+ T cells from blood, taken before SARS-CoV-2 vaccination. This receptor was taken from a human donor who had recovered from COVID-19. The J gene is TRBJ2-3, the V gene TRBV20-1; TRBD2 matches 8 bases. The CDR3 DNA is TGCAGTGCTAGGGGGGAACGCGGGAGGACAGATACGCAGTATTTT. Encoded protein: CSARGERGRTDTQYF.